This T cell receptor (beta chain) derives from a study of tumor and adjacent non-tumor tissue in lung cancer (dated by TCRdb to between 2018 and 2020). Regarding the complete study: Patients with adenocarcinoma (12), squamous cell carcinoma (2) and small cell lung cancer (1) were included in the cohort. Among the approximately 15 patients, ages ranged from about 30 to 80 years, some ten were men and 5 were women, and disease was TNM stage I to III. In total, sequencing yielded 100 million to 150 million productive TCRbeta reads, which works out to an average of about 4.17 million reads per sample. The study compared bulk TCRbeta repertoires from lung tumor tissue and matched distant non-tumor lung tissue of some 15 lung cancer patients. TCRbeta CDR3 sequencing was performed on about 30 paired specimens, with one tumor sample and one normal lung sample collected per patient. The investigation overall reported the following: Because peripheral blood was not sequenced, blood TCRbeta repertoires in the lung cancer patients of the study were not examined. TCR diversity was significantly higher in younger patients, and greater tumor TCR diversity was associated with shorter overall survival and shorter disease-free survival. Neither the sequencing platform nor unique molecular identifiers are mentioned in the methods. The cohort had only about 14 patients, and the authors noted that larger samples and more detailed clinical data are needed. Tumor tissue showed significantly greater TCR diversity (inverse Simpson) than normal lung tissue (about 400 vs 150, P = 0.0075, Mann-Whitney U test). In normal lung, the top 100 clones accounted for a significantly larger cumulative share of the repertoire than in tumor tissue.

The library was built by means of multiplex PCR. Data came from an Illumina HiSeq 2500. Following protocols modified from ARM-PCR, the researchers constructed TCRbeta libraries through three rounds of nested PCR with primers (Table S4). Before sequencing, PCR products of 200-500 bp were excised from the gel and purified with the QIAquick gel extraction kit. The paper's processing steps were these. Trimmomatic was used to clean the reads, FLASH was used to merge the reads into complete CDR3 sequences, and MiTCR was used to assign the reads to V(D)J germline segments. Clonal diversity was calculated as the inverse Simpson's index using VDJtools. Productive reads were defined as in-frame sequences without a premature stop codon. Using fastp trimming at Q25 and MiXCR clonotype assembly, TCRdb reanalyzed the public sequencing data and kept in-frame beta chains. Rows with a matching CDR3 protein are joined into one entry that keeps the most common DNA and genes. These V and J calls are TCRdb output, not the study's own analysis. A total of more than 90,000 distinct CDR3 sequences appear in this sample, 65% to 75% of them only once. 15% to 20% of the sample is taken by the ten largest.

To note about this clonotype: Its target antigen remains unknown. Since a much larger clone is just one base distant, this may be a read error.

RNA was isolated from bulk unsorted tissue, and RNA quality was assessed with a NanoDrop ND-1000 and an Agilent 2100. The donors were newly diagnosed lung cancer patients admitted for thoracic surgery in China from August to November 2014 who had not received prior chemotherapy. The study excluded patients who had received radiotherapy or chemotherapy before or who had another cancer at the same time. Surgical tissue pieces of about 1-2.1 cm3 were preserved in RNAlater solution and stored at -80 °C until use. The CDR3, from cysteine to phenylalanine, totals 13 residues. Left in the record is the CDR3 DNA by itself, 39 bases read in frame from the first base. Cut back by 6 bases and 1 base, the V and J ends lie 9 bases apart. Reading the germline V gene gives CDR1 MNHEY and CDR2 SVGEGT.

This chain is built from TRBV6-2 or TRBV6-3 and TRBJ1-1, with the D gene uncertain. This sequence was found in a man aged 55 to 70 with non-small cell lung cancer. Sequencing input: lung tumor tissue. The base sequence is TGTGCCAGCAGATGGGAACCGAACACTGAAGCTTTCTTT. Its protein reads: CASRWEPNTEAFF.